The following is a T cell receptor (beta chain) sequence with its context. These data come from a study of T cells in Graves' hyperthyroidism and ophthalmopathy. Deletions cut 1 base from V and 0 bases from J, with 16 bases between. Germline assignment: CDR1 MNHEY and CDR2 SMNVEV (reference sequence). The CDR3 totals 18 residues. The cohort's ophthalmopathy patients, a group with duration under 3 months, had a Clinical Activity Score of at least 3 and a NOSPECS grade of at least 4. TCR beta CDR3 region amplification was performed from RNA transcripts. The HTBI primer set served for first-round RT-PCR of the TCR CDR3. TCRdb re-called the multiplex PCR reads through MiXCR, storing one row per CDR3 protein. The sample yields about 260,000 distinct CDR3 sequences, 20% to 25% seen once.

The chain couples TRBV27 to TRBJ2-1; D might be TRBD2 (5 bases). Sequences were obtained from blood. This sequence was found in a man younger than 40 with Graves' ophthalmopathy. CDR3 sequence (DNA): TGTGCCAGCAGTTTATTACGGAGCGGCCCTAGCTCCTACAATGAGCAGTTCTTC. Amino acids: CASSLLRSGPSSYNEQFF.